This TCR beta chain was profiled in a study of blood T cell repertoires in COVID-19. The assay was immunoSEQ multiplex PCR, and TCRdb's table has in-frame clones only and misses some. The profile shows 30,000 to 40,000 clones, 90% to 95% of them singletons. Germline loops: CDR1 SEHNR, CDR2 FQNEAQ (reference sequence). This CDR3 contains 16 residues. J was trimmed by 4 bases and V by 1 base; bases with no gene match: 8. This clone occurred once. The chain has TRBV7-9 and TRBJ2-5; 8 positions match TRBD2. The sequenced material came from peripheral blood. This receptor was taken from a male donor with active COVID-19. CDR3 loop: CASSLGGTGTRETQYF. The DNA of the CDR3 is TGTGCCAGCAGCTTAGGTGGAACCGGGACTAGAGAGACCCAGTACTTC.